Shown below are 18 T cell receptor beta chains from a single sample sequenced in a study of T cells in Graves' hyperthyroidism and ophthalmopathy. Authors of the study amplified TCR beta CDR3 regions from RNA transcripts. An initial round of RT-PCR targeting the TCR CDR3 relied on the HTBI primer set. Each CDR3 protein gets one entry after TCRdb re-called the multiplex PCR reads with MiXCR. The sample contains hundreds of thousands of distinct CDR3 sequences, more than 20% of which appear only once. The sample consisted of blood. All receptors derive from a man under 40 with Graves' ophthalmopathy.

This clonotype was detected a few times. The V gene is TRBV4-1, the J gene TRBJ1-6; D unresolved. Germline assignment: CDR1 MGHRA and CDR2 YSYEKL. CDR3 size: 13 residues. The germline V and J ends were trimmed by 6 bases and 7 bases, with 10 bases remaining between them. The CDR3 DNA sequence: TGCGCCAGCAGGGACGCGGGAAATTCACCCCTCCACTTT. Protein: CASRDAGNSPLHF.

This chain links TRBV7-6 with TRBJ2-2; unclear D gene. This CDR3 contains 12 residues. In germline, CDR1 is SGHVS, CDR2 FNYEAQ. The ends were cut back, 8 bases at V and 0 bases at J, with 4 bases in the middle. The CDR3 loop reads CASGPNTGELFF. The CDR3 bases are TGTGCCAGCGGGCCGAACACCGGGGAGCTGTTTTTT.

This clonotype was picked up many times. In DNA, the CDR3 is TGTGCCTGGAGTGGGCCCAAGCTCAACGCTTTCTTT. Protein: CAWSGPKLNAFF. The chain combines TRBV30 with TRBJ1-1; D is unclear. In germline, CDR1 is GTSNPN, CDR2 SVGIG (reference sequence). This CDR3 is built from 12 residues. With 1 base removed from V and 11 bases from J, the gap between germline ends came to 14 bases.

The J gene is TRBJ1-6, the V gene TRBV28; D may be TRBD1 (5 bases). CDR1 and CDR2 (germline): MDHEN, SYDVKM. V lost 2 bases and J lost 10, with 9 bases in between. This CDR3 has 13 amino acids. CDR3 protein: CASSLGGVSPLHF. In DNA form, the CDR3 reads TGTGCCAGCAGTTTAGGAGGGGTGTCACCCCTCCACTTT.

V usage is TRBV30 and J usage is TRBJ1-3, with D unclear. V gave up 4 bases and J gave up 0 bases, with 13 bases separating them. Germline V gene lookup returns CDR1 GTSNPN and CDR2 SVGIG (reference sequence). The CDR3 totals 15 residues. CDR3 nucleotides: TGTGCCTGGAACCCGGAGATCTTCTCTGGAAACACCATATATTTT. Translated: CAWNPEIFSGNTIYF.

This clonotype was found once. This sequence joins TRBV10-3 and TRBJ2-7; perhaps TRBD1 as D (6 bases). Germline loops: CDR1 ENHRY, CDR2 SYGVKD. CDR3 length: 13 residues. Trimming took off 4 bases at V and 3 bases at J, with 10 bases between the two ends. The CDR3 DNA reads as TGTGCCATCAGTGGACAGGAGAGCTACGAGCAGTACTTC. It yields the protein CAISGQESYEQYF.

The rearrangement uses TRBV27 and TRBJ1-5; D gene unclear. The CDR3 length is 13 residues. V lost 3 bases and J lost 7, with 10 bases in between. Germline CDR1 is MNHEY and CDR2 is SMNVEV (reference sequence). The CDR3 region is CASSFGVTQPQHF. CDR3 sequence (DNA): TGTGCCAGCAGTTTCGGGGTTACACAGCCCCAGCATTTT.

This clonotype came up a few times. The chain has TRBV30 and TRBJ2-3; D might be TRBD2 (5 bases). Germline CDR1 and CDR2: GTSNPN and SVGIG (reference sequence). This CDR3 is built from 10 residues. This CDR3 reads CAVEADTQYF. DNA for the CDR3: TGTGCAGTGGAGGCAGATACGCAGTATTTT.

The chain carries TRBV20-1 and TRBJ2-1; D may correspond to TRBD1 or TRBD2 (6 bases each). CDR1 DFQATT and CDR2 SNEGSKA come from the germline V gene (reference sequence). There are 14 residues in the CDR3. V was trimmed by 6 bases and J by 3 bases, leaving 15 bases between them. The CDR3 DNA sequence: TGCAGTGCAGGGGGGACCATAAACTACAATGAGCAGTTCTTC. Translating it yields CSAGGTINYNEQFF.

Concerning this clonotype itself: It may be a read error: a sequence one base away is much more abundant. The genes are TRBV6-9 and TRBJ2-7; D unresolved. The end of the DNA is better explained by TRBJ2-1, so the J call may be wrong. This CDR3 comprises 14 residues. Germline loops: CDR1 MNHGY, CDR2 SVAAGI. The CDR3 sequence is CASSYLSDNYEQFF. The CDR3 DNA sequence: TGTGCCAGCAGTTATCTCAGCGACAACTACGAGCAGTTCTTC.

This clonotype was counted between two and nine times. The gene calls are TRBV20-1 and TRBJ2-3, with 7 nucleotides matching TRBD2. CDR1 and CDR2 (germline): DFQATT, SNEGSKA (reference sequence). The CDR3 sequence is 16 residues long. The V and J ends lost 0 bases and 3 bases, in that order; junction bases with no gene match: 9. The DNA of the CDR3 is TGCAGTGCTAGAGATGGGGCGGGAGCATGGACAGATACGCAGTATTTT. Its translation: CSARDGAGAWTDTQYF.

In its sample, this clonotype was seen many times. The chain employs TRBV9 and TRBJ1-1; D perhaps matches TRBD1 (6 bases). The CDR3 contains 15 residues. V was trimmed by 5 bases and J by 1 base, leaving 15 bases between them. The germline gives CDR1 SGDLS, CDR2 YYNGEE. The CDR3 region has the DNA TGTGCCAGCAGGGTCATTGAGACAGGGAACACTGAAGCTTTCTTT. Its protein is CASRVIETGNTEAFF.

This clonotype was counted a few times. This chain joins TRBV11-2 and TRBJ2-2; 10 positions agree with TRBD1. Germline CDR1 and CDR2: SGHAT and FQNNGV. This CDR3 has 14 residues. The ends lost 5 bases at V and 6 bases at J; junction bases unmatched: 3. CDR3 coding DNA: TGTGCCAGCAGCCCAGGGACAGGGGCCGGGGAGCTGTTTTTT. Encoded protein: CASSPGTGAGELFF. Full variable domain (remainder filled in from reference TRBV11-2 and TRBJ2-2): EAGVAQSPRYKIIEKRQSVAFWCNPISGHATLYWYQQILGQGPKLLIQFQNNGVVDDSQLPKDRFSAERLKGVDSTLKIQPAKLEDSAVYLCASSPGTGAGELFFGEGSRLTVL.

This chain connects TRBV9 to TRBJ2-5; no clear D. Germline CDR1 SGDLS, CDR2 YYNGEE. The CDR3 is 14 residues long. The V end lost 4 bases, the J end lost 5 bases, and 15 bases lay between the germline ends. The CDR3 loop reads CASSPGPATETQYF. As DNA, the CDR3 is TGTGCCAGCAGCCCCGGACCGGCAACGGAGACCCAGTACTTC.

This clonotype was picked up a small number of times. The CDR3 reads CASSLTSGFSTDTQYF. The CDR3 DNA is TGTGCCAGCAGCTTGACTAGCGGGTTTAGCACAGATACGCAGTATTTT. J is TRBJ2-3 and V is TRBV7-3; 10 bases map to TRBD2. This CDR3 contains 16 residues. Germline V CDR1 and CDR2: SGHTA, FQGTGA. V shed 3 bases, J shed 0 bases, and the junction held 3 bases outside the gene matches.

Concerning this clonotype itself: One end of the junction fails to match germline, which may point to a read error. This chain connects TRBV20-1 to TRBJ2-1; TRBD2 might be the D (5 bases). Germline lookup yields CDR1 DFQATT and CDR2 SNEGSKA (reference sequence). This CDR3 is 14 amino acids long. The CDR3: CSARGLSGHDDQFF. The CDR3, as DNA: TGCAGTGCTAGAGGACTATCGGGCCATGATGACCAGTTCTTC.

This chain joins TRBV7-9 and TRBJ1-4, with 7 bases fitting TRBD1. The V gene end was trimmed by 5 bases and the J gene end by 8 bases; junction bases not matched to a gene: 5. CDR1 and CDR2 (germline): SEHNR, FQNEAQ (reference sequence). The CDR3 totals 13 residues. The CDR3 DNA follows: TGTGCCAGCAGCCGAACAGGGGAAGAAAAACTGTTTTTT. It specifies CASSRTGEEKLFF.

The chain has TRBV20-1 and TRBJ2-4; possible D gene TRBD2, 5 bases. This CDR3 region has 14 residues. The V end was cut by 5 bases, the J end by 3 bases, with 14 bases between. The V gene's germline CDR1 is DFQATT and CDR2 SNEGSKA (reference sequence). This CDR3 reads CSALDSPVKNIQYF. In nucleotides, the CDR3 is TGCAGTGCTTTGGACTCGCCTGTCAAAAACATTCAGTACTTC.